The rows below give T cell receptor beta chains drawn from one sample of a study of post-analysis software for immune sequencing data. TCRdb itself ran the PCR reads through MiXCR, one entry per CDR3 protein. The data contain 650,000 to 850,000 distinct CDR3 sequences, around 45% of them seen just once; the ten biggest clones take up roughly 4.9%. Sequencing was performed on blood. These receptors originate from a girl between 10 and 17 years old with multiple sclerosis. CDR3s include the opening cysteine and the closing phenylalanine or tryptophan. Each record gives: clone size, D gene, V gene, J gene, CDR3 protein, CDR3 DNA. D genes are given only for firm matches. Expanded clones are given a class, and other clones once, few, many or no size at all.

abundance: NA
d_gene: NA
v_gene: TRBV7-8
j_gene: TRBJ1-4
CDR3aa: CASSYGPSWANEKLFF
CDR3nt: TGTGCCAGCAGCTATGGCCCCAGTTGGGCTAATGAAAAACTGTTTTTT

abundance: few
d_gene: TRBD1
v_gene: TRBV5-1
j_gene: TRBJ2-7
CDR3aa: CASSRTGTGRFEQYF
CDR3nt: TGCGCCAGCAGCCGGACCGGGACAGGGAGATTCGAGCAGTACTTC

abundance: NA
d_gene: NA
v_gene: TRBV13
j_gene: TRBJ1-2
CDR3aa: CASSDSGTQGNGYTF
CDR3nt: TGTGCCAGCAGCGATAGCGGAACACAGGGAAATGGCTACACCTTC

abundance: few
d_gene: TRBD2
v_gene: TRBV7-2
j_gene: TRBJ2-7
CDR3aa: CASSHTSGGPYEQYF
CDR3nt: TGTGCCAGCAGCCATACTAGCGGGGGACCTTACGAGCAGTACTTC

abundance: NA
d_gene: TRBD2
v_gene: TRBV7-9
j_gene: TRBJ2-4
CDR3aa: CASSLTSGAKNIQYF
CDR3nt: TGTGCCAGCAGCTTGACTAGCGGAGCCAAAAACATTCAGTACTTC

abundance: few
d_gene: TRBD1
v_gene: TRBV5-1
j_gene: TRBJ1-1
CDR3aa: CASRRDRANTEAFF
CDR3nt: TGCGCCAGCAGGCGTGACAGGGCGAACACTGAAGCTTTCTTT

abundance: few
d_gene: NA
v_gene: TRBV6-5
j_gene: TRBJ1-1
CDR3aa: CASRGLGPEAFF
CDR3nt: TGTGCCAGCAGAGGCCTCGGACCTGAAGCTTTCTTT

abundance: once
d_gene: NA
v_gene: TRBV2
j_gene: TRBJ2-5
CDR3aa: CASSETSGIQETQYF
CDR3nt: TGTGCCAGCAGTGAAACGTCGGGAATCCAAGAGACCCAGTACTTC

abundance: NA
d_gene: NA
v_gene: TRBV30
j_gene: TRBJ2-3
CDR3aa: CAWRAAAREYF
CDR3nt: TGTGCCTGGAGAGCGGCCGCCCGTGAGTATTTT

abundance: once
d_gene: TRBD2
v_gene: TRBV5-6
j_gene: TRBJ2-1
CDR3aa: CASSPQGGPSYNEQFF
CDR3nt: TGTGCCAGCAGCCCCCAGGGAGGGCCAAGCTACAATGAGCAGTTCTTC

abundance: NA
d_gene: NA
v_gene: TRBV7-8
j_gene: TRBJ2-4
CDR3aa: CASSTYKKEGKNIQYF
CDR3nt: TGTGCCAGCAGCACCTACAAAAAGGAGGGCAAAAACATTCAGTACTTC

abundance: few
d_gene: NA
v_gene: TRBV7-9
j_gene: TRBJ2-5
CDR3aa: CASSLAPSVATQYF
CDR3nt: TGTGCCAGCAGCTTAGCGCCTAGCGTTGCGACCCAGTACTTC

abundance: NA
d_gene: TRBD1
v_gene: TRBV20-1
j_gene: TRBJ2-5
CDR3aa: CSARRTGAARQETQYF
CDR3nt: TGCAGTGCTAGGAGGACAGGGGCGGCTAGACAAGAGACCCAGTACTTC

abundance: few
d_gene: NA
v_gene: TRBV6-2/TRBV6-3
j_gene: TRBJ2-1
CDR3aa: CASSSALEGDEQFF
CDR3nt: TGTGCCAGCAGTTCGGCGCTTGAGGGAGACGAGCAGTTCTTC

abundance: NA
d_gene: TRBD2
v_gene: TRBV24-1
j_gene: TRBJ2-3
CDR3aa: CATSDLASGRTDTQYF
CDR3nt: TGTGCCACCAGTGATTTGGCTAGCGGGCGCACAGATACGCAGTATTTT

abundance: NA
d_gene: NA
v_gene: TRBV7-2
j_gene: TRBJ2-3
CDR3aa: CASSLAGGRGGADTQYF
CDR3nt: TGTGCCAGCAGCTTAGCGGGCGGGAGAGGGGGAGCAGATACGCAGTATTTT

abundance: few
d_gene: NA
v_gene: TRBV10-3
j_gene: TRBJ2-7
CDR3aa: CAISESGDIYEQYF
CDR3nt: TGTGCCATCAGTGAGTCTGGGGACATCTACGAGCAGTACTTC

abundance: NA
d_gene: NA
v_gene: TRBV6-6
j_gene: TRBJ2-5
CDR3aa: CASSQTLLALGETQYF
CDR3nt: TGTGCCAGCAGTCAGACCTTACTAGCCCTGGGAGAGACCCAGTACTTC

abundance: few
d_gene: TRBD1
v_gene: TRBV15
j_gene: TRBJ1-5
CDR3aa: CATSRDLGQGGMGQPQHF
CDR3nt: TGTGCCACCAGCAGAGATCTCGGACAGGGTGGAATGGGTCAGCCCCAGCATTTT

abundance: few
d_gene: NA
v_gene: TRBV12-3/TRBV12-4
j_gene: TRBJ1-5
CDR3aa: CASSPGASYNQPQHF
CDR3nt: TGTGCCAGCAGTCCGGGGGCCAGTTACAATCAGCCCCAGCATTTT

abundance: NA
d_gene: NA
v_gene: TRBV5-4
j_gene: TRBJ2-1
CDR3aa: CASMAGYNEQFF
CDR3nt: TGTGCCAGCATGGCAGGTTACAATGAGCAGTTCTTC

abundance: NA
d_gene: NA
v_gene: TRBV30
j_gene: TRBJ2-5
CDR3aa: CAWSISSETQYF
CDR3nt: TGTGCCTGGAGTATTTCTTCGGAGACCCAGTACTTC

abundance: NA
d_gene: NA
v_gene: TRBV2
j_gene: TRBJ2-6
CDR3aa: CASSGVGQQVSGANVLTF
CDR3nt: TGTGCCAGCAGTGGTGTTGGACAACAGGTCTCTGGGGCCAACGTCCTGACTTTC

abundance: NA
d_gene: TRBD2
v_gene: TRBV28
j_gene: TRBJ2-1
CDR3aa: CASRNSGRSTSYNEQFF
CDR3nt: TGTGCCAGCAGAAACAGCGGGAGGTCCACGTCCTACAATGAGCAGTTCTTC

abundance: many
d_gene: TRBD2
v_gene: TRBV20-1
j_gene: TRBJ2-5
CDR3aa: CSASLTSGRPETQYF
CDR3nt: TGCAGTGCTTCGTTGACTAGCGGGAGGCCAGAGACCCAGTACTTC

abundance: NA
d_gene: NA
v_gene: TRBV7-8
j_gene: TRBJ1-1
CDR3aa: CASSLKLDTEAFF
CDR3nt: TGTGCCAGCAGCTTAAAGCTGGACACTGAAGCTTTCTTT

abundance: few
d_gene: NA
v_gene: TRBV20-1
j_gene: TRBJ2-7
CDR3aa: CSARVRGSSYEQYF
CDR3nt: TGCAGTGCTAGAGTCCGTGGCAGCTCCTACGAGCAGTACTTC

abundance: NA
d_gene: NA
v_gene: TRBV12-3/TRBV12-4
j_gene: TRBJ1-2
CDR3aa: CASSPRLPFHGYTF
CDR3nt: TGTGCCAGCAGTCCGAGACTCCCATTTCATGGCTACACCTTC

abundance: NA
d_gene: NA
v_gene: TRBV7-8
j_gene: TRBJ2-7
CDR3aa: CASSLRTESSYEQYF
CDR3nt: TGTGCCAGCAGCTTAAGAACGGAATCCTCCTACGAGCAGTACTTC

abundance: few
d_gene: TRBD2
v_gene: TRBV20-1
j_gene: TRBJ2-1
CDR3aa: CSARRIAGERNEQFF
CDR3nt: TGCAGTGCTAGACGAATAGCGGGAGAGAGGAATGAGCAGTTCTTC

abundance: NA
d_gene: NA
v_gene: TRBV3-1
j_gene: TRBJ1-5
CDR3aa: CASSQVGRAPTAQHF
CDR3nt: TGTGCCAGCAGCCAAGTGGGCAGGGCCCCGACGGCCCAGCATTTT

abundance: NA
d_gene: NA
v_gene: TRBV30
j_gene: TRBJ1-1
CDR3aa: CAWKGIVATEAFF
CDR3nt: TGTGCCTGGAAGGGAATCGTAGCGACTGAAGCTTTCTTT

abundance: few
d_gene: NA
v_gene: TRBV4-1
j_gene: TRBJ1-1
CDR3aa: CASSQDRTTEAFF
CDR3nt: TGCGCCAGCAGCCAAGACCGGACCACTGAAGCTTTCTTT

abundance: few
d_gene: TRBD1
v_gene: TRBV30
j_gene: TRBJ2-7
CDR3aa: CAWRVPGQPYEQYF
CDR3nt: TGTGCCTGGAGAGTCCCGGGACAGCCCTACGAGCAGTACTTC

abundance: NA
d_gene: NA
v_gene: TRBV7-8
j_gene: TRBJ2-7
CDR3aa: CASSPPRGFTYEQYF
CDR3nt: TGTGCCAGCAGCCCCCCCCGGGGGTTCACCTACGAGCAGTACTTC

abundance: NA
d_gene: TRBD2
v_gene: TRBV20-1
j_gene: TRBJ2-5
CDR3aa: CSANGLAGAKETQYF
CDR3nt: TGCAGTGCAAACGGACTAGCGGGAGCTAAGGAGACCCAGTACTTC

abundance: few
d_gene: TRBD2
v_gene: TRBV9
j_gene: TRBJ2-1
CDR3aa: CASSFSSGSDYNEQFF
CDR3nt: TGTGCCAGCAGCTTTAGTAGCGGGAGCGATTACAATGAGCAGTTCTTC

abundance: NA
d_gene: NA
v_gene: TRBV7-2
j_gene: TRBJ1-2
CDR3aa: CASSYRTASYGYTF
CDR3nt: TGTGCCAGCAGCTACCGGACAGCTTCCTATGGCTACACCTTC

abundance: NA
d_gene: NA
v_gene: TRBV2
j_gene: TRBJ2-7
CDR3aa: CASSVRPASPPGEQYF
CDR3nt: TGTGCCAGCAGTGTCAGGCCAGCCTCACCACCCGGCGAGCAGTACTTC

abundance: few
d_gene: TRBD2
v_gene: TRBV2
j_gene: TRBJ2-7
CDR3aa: CASRSGRALYEQYF
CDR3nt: TGTGCCAGCAGGAGCGGGAGGGCCCTCTACGAGCAGTACTTC

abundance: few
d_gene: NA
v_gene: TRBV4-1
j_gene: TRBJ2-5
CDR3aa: CASSQVADSRETQYF
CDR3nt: TGCGCCAGCAGCCAAGTTGCTGATTCGCGGGAGACCCAGTACTTC

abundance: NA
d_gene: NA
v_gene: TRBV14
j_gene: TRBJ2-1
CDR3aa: CASSQAGISYNEQFF
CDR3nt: TGTGCCAGCAGCCAAGCCGGGATCTCCTACAATGAGCAGTTCTTC

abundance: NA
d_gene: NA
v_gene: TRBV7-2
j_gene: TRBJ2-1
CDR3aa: CASSFLGTFNEQFF
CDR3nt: TGTGCCAGCAGCTTCCTAGGGACTTTCAATGAGCAGTTCTTC

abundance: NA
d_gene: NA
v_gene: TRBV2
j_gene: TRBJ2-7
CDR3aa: CASRPRGRGNEQYF
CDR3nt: TGTGCCAGCAGACCCCGGGGCCGGGGGAACGAGCAGTACTTC

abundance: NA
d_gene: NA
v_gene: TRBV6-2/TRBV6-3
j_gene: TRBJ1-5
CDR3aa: CASRPHGNQPQHF
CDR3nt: TGTGCCAGCAGACCCCACGGCAATCAGCCCCAGCATTTT

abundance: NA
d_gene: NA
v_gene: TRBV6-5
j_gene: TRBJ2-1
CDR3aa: CASSYSTRNEQFF
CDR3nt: TGTGCCAGCAGTTACTCGACTAGGAATGAGCAGTTCTTC

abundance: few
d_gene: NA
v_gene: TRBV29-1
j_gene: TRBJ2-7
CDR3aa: CSVGDNYEQYF
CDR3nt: TGCAGCGTCGGGGACAACTACGAGCAGTACTTC

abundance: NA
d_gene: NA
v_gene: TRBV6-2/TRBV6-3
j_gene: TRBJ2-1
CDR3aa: CASKDNRGILAGHSYNEQFF
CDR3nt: TGTGCCAGCAAAGACAACAGGGGGATCCTAGCGGGACACTCCTACAATGAGCAGTTCTTC

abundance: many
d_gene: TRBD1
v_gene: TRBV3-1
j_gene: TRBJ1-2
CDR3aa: CASSPGTGSGYTF
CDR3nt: TGTGCCAGCAGCCCCGGGACAGGGTCTGGCTACACCTTC

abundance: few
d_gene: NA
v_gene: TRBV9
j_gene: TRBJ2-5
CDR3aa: CASSVGDLQETQYF
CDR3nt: TGTGCCAGCAGCGTAGGGGACTTGCAAGAGACCCAGTACTTC

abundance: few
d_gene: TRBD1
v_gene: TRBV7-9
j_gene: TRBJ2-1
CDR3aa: CASSFSDRGLDEQFF
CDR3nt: TGTGCCAGCAGCTTTTCTGACAGGGGGCTTGATGAGCAGTTCTTC

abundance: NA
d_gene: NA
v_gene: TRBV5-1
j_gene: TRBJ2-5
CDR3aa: CASSLVRGRQETQYF
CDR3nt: TGCGCCAGCAGCTTGGTCCGGGGGCGTCAAGAGACCCAGTACTTC

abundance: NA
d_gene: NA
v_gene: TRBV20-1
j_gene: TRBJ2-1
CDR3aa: CSFTEVNEQFF
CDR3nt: TGCAGTTTCACAGAGGTCAATGAGCAGTTCTTC

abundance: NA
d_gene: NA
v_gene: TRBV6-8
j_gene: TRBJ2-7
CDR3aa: CASCSGLERYEQYF
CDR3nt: TGTGCCAGCTGCTCAGGACTGGAGAGGTACGAGCAGTACTTC

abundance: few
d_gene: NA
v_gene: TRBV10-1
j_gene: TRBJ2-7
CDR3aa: CASSETRDAYEQYF
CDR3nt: TGCGCCAGCAGTGAAACCCGGGACGCCTACGAGCAGTACTTC